Included here is one T cell receptor (beta chain) sequence, with context. TCRdb independently ran MiXCR on the 5' RACE reads; one entry per CDR3 protein. The data contain 400,000 or so distinct CDR3 sequences, 18% of them singletons. CDR1 and CDR2 from the germline V gene are KGHSH and LQKENI. V was pared by 0 bases and J by 3 bases, with 5 bases between. This CDR3 region has 13 residues. The data originate from a study of T cells after yellow fever vaccination. The sequence came from a young man who received the YFV17D yellow fever vaccine. V is TRBV18 and J is TRBJ1-2; D gene ambiguous. Sample: PBMCs, taken before the yellow fever booster vaccination. The DNA of the CDR3 is TGTGCCAGCTCACCACCCGCTGACTATGGCTACACCTTC. Protein sequence: CASSPPADYGYTF.